Included here is one TCR beta chain sequence, with context. Profiling relied on immunoSEQ multiplex PCR, and the TCRdb table lists in-frame clones only, not all of them. Of around 62,000 clones detected, about 92% appear once; the ten largest clones hold about 2%. This entry comes from a study of T cell changes during pregnancy in multiple sclerosis. CDR3 length: 15 residues. The junction had 5 bases not matched to a gene; V was cut back by 5 bases and J by 3 bases. Germline-derived CDR1 and CDR2 are SGHKS and YYEKEE (reference sequence). V is TRBV5-5 and J is TRBJ2-7; TRBD2 matches 13 bases. This TCR derives from a female donor in good health, enrolled as a control in a pregnancy study. The sample here was peripheral blood, taken in the second trimester of pregnancy. The CDR3 here is CASSLLAGGIYEQYF. The CDR3 DNA reads as TGTGCCAGCAGTCTACTAGCGGGGGGGATCTACGAGCAGTACTTC. Combining the CDR3 with reference TRBV5-5 and TRBJ2-7 gives the whole variable domain DAGVTQSPTHLIKTRGQQVTLRCSPISGHKSVSWYQQVLGQGPQFIFQYYEKEERGRGNFPDRFSARQFPNYSSELNVNALLLGDSALYLCASSLLAGGIYEQYFGPGTRLTVT.